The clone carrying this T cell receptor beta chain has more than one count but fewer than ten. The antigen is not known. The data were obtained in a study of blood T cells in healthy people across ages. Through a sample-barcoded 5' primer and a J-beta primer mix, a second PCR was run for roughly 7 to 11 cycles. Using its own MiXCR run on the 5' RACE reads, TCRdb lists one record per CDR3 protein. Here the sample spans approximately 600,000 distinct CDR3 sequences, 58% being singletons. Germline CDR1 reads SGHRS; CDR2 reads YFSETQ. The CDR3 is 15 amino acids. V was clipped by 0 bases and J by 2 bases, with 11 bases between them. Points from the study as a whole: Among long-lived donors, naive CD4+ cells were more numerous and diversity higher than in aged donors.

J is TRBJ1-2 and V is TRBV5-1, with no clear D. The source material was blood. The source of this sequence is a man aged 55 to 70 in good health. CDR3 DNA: TGCGCCAGCAGCTTGGTGCCCGACGGAAACTATGGCTACACCTTC. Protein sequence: CASSLVPDGNYGYTF.